One sample yielded the 3 T cell receptor beta chains listed below, sequenced in a study of T cells after yellow fever vaccination. TCRdb independently ran MiXCR on the 5' RACE reads; one entry per CDR3 protein. The table lists a few hundred thousand distinct CDR3 sequences, approximately 10% of them singletons. The source was PBMCs, collected on the day of the first yellow fever vaccination. All receptors derive from a man aged 18 to 29 who received the YFV17D yellow fever vaccine.

The rearrangement uses TRBV7-2 and TRBJ2-2; D unclear. The CDR3 spans 15 residues. The ends were cut back, 5 bases at V and 1 base at J, with 11 bases in the middle. Germline CDR1 reads SGHTA; CDR2 reads FQGNSA. The CDR3 here is CASSPQAVNTGELFF. CDR3 bases: TGTGCCAGCAGCCCCCAGGCGGTGAACACCGGGGAGCTGTTTTTT. The full variable domain, its missing parts supplied by reference TRBV7-2 and TRBJ2-2, is GAGVSQSPSNKVTEKGKDVELRCDPISGHTALYWYRQSLGQGLEFLIYFQGNSAPDKSGLPSDRFSAERTGGSVSTLTIQRTQQEDSAVYLCASSPQAVNTGELFFGEGSRLTVL.

This clonotype was observed at least ten times. The chain has TRBV7-9 and TRBJ1-1; the D is unclear. Looked up from germline, CDR1 is SEHNR and CDR2 is FQNEAQ (reference sequence). V lost 8 bases and J 3 bases, leaving 13 bases between the germline ends. The CDR3 length is 13 residues. CDR3 DNA: TGTGCCAGCGCCGTGATAGTGGACACTGAAGCTTTCTTT. Its protein product is CASAVIVDTEAFF.

At least ten counts were recorded for this clonotype. V is TRBV14 and J is TRBJ2-3; unclear D gene. The CDR3 loop spans 13 amino acids. Trimming removed 4 bases at V and 5 bases at J, with 10 bases between. Germline V gene lookup returns CDR1 SGHDN and CDR2 FVKESK. For the CDR3, the DNA is TGTGCCAGCAGCCGTACCGGTGGAGATACGCAGTATTTT. Protein: CASSRTGGDTQYF.